This entry concerns a single T cell receptor (beta chain). Its specificity is not known. The sample comes from a study of cytomegalovirus exposure and HLA in healthy donors. Study as a whole: The use of the same platform for the approximately 110 validation repertoires and the roughly 630 first-cohort repertoires was reported by a later analysis. The study's findings and limits: The finding came from a later analysis; first-cohort TCR clusters tended to co-occur in the approximately 120 validation repertoires.

Method: immunoSEQ multiplex PCR; TCRdb's copy keeps in-frame clones and lacks some. The sample lists around 300,000 clones, nearly 90% occurring once. This CDR3 is built from 13 residues. The germline V gene encodes CDR1 LNHDA and CDR2 SQIVND (reference sequence). V dropped 5 bases and J dropped 8 bases, with 12 bases sitting between them. The origin of this receptor is a man aged 30-40 years in good health and CMV-seronegative. The sample taken for sequencing was PBMCs. This sequence joins TRBV19 and TRBJ1-4; D is ambiguous. The CDR3 sequence is CASSEDGEEKLFF. The CDR3 DNA is TGTGCCAGTAGTGAGGACGGGGAGGAAAAACTGTTTTTT.